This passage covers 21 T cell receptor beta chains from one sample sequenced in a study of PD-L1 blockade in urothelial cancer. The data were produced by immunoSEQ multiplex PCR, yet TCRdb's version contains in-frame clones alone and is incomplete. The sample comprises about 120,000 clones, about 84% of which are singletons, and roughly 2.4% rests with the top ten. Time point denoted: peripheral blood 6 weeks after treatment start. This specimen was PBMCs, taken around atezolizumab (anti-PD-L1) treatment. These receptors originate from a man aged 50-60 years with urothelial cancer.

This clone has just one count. The CDR3 here is CAISQADRADTQYF. The DNA for the CDR3 is TGTGCCATCAGCCAAGCCGACAGGGCGGATACGCAGTATTTT. This chain connects TRBV10-3 to TRBJ2-3; 7 nucleotides align to TRBD1. The CDR3 length is 14 residues. Germline V lookup: CDR1 ENHRY, CDR2 SYGVKD. V dropped 6 bases and J dropped 6; count of bases not matched to a gene: 9.

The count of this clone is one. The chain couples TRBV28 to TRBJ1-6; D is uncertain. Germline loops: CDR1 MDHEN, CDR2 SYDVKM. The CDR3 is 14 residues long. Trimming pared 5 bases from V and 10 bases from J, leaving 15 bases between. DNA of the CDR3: TGTGCCAGCAGTGCCCCCGGGTTGGAGTCACCCCTCCACTTT. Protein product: CASSAPGLESPLHF.

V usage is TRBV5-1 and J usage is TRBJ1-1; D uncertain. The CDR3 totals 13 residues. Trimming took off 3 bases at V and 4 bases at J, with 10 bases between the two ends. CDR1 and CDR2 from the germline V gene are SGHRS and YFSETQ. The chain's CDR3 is CASSSGRPTEAFF. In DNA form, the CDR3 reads TGCGCCAGCAGCTCGGGAAGACCCACTGAAGCTTTCTTT.

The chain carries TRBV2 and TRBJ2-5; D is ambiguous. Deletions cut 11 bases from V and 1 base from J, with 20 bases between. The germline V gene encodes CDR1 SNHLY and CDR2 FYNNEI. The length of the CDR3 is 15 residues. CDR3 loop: CADQQSPNTQETQYF. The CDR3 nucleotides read TGTGCCGACCAACAGAGTCCAAATACCCAAGAGACCCAGTACTTC.

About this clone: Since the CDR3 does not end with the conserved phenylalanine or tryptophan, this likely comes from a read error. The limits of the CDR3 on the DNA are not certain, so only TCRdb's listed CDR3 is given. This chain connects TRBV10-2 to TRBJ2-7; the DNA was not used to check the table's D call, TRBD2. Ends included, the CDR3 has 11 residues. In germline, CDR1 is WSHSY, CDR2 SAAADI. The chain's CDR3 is CASSDTRGFDI.

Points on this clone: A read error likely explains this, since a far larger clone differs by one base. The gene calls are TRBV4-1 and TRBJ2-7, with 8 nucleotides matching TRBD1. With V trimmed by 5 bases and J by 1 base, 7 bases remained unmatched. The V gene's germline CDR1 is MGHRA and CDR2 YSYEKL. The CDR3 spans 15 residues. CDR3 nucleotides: TGCGCCAGCAGCGGGACCGGGACAGGTTCCTACGAGCAGTACTTC. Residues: CASSGTGTGSYEQYF.

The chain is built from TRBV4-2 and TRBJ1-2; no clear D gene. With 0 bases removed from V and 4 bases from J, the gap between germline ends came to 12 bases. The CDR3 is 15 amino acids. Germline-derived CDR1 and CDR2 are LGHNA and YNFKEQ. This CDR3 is CASSQDEVTTYGYTF. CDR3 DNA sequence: TGTGCCAGCAGCCAAGATGAAGTTACAACCTATGGCTACACCTTC.

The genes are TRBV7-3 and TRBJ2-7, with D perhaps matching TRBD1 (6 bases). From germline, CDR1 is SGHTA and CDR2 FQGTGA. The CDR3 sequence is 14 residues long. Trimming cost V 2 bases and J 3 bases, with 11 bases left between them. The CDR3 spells CASSLSGALYEQYF. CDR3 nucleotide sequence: TGTGCCAGCAGCTTATCAGGGGCGCTCTACGAGCAGTACTTC.

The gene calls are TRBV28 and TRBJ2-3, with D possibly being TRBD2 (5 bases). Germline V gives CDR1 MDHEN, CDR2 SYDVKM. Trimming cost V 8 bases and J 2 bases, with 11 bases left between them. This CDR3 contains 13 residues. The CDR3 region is CASGRGNTDTQYF. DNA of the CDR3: TGTGCCAGCGGCCGGGGAAACACAGATACGCAGTATTTT.

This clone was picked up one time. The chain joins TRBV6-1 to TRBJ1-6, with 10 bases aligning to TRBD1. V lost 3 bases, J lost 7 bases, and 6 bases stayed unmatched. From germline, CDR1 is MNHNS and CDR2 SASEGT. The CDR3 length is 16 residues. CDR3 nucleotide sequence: TGTGCCAGCAGTGACCGGACAGGGGGACGGAATTCACCCCTCCACTTT. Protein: CASSDRTGGRNSPLHF.

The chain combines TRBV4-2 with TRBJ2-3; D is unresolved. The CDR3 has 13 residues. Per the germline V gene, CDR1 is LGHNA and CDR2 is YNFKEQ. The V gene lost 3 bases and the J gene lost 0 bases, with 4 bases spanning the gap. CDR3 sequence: CASSQTSTDTQYF. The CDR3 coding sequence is TGTGCCAGCAGCCAGACTAGCACAGATACGCAGTATTTT.

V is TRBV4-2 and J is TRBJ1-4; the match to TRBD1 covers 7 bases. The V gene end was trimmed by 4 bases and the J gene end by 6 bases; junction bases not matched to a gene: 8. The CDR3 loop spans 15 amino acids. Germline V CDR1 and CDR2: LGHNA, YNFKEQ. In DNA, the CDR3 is TGTGCCAGCAGCCCCCAGGGGGGAAAGGATGAAAAACTGTTTTTT. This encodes CASSPQGGKDEKLFF.

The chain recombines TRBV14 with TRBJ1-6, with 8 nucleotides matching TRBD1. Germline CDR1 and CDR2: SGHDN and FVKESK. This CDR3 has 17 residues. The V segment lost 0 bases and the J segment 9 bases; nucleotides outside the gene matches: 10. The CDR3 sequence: CASSQDWWQGASSPLHF. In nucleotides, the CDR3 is TGTGCCAGCAGCCAAGATTGGTGGCAGGGGGCAAGTTCACCCCTCCACTTT.

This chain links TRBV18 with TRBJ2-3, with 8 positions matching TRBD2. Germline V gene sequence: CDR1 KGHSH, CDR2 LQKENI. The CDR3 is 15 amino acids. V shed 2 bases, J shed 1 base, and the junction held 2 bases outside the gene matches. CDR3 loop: CASSPSGGGTDTQYF. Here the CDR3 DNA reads TGTGCCAGCTCACCATCGGGGGGGGGCACAGATACGCAGTATTTT.

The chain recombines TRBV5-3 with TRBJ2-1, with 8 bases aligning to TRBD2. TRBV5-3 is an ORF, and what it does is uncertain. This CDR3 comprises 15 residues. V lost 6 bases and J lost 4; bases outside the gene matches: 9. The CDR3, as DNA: TGTGCCAGAATCACACTAGCGGACTTATACAATGAGCAGTTCTTC. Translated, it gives CARITLADLYNEQFF.

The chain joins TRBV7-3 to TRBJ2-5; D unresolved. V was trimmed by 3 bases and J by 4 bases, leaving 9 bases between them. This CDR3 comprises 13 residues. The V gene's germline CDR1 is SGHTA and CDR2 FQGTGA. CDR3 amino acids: CASSLRRLETQYF. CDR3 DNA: TGTGCCAGCAGCTTGCGTCGGTTAGAGACCCAGTACTTC.

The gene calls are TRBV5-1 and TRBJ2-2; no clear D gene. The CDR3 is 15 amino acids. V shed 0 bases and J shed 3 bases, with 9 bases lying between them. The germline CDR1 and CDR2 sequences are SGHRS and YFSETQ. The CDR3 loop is CASSLGLVDTGELFF. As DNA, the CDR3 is TGCGCCAGCAGCTTGGGTCTCGTCGACACCGGGGAGCTGTTTTTT.

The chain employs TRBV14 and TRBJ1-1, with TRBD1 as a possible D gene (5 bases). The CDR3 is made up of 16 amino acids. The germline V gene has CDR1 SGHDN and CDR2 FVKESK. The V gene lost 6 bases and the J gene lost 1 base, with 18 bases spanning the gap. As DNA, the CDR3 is TGTGCCAGCAGTTACGACGGCAGGGTGGGGAACACTGAAGCTTTCTTT. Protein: CASSYDGRVGNTEAFF. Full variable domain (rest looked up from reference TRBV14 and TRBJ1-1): EAGVTQFPSHSVIEKGQTVTLRCDPISGHDNLYWYRRVMGKEIKFLLHFVKESKQDESGMPNNRFLAERTGGTYSTLKVQPAELEDSGVYFCASSYDGRVGNTEAFFGQGTRLTVV.

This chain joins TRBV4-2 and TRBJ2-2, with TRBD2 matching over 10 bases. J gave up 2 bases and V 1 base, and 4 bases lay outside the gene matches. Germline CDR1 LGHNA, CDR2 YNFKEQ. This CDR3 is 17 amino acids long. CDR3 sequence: CASSQALAGDNTGELFF. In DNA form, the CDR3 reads TGTGCCAGCAGCCAAGCTCTAGCGGGAGATAACACCGGGGAGCTGTTTTTT.

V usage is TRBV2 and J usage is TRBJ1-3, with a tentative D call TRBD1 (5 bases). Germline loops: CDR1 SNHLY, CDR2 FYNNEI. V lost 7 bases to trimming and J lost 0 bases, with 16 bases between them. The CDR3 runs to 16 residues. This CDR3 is CASMAGKGLSGNTIYF. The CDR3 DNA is TGTGCCAGCATGGCAGGGAAGGGCCTCTCTGGAAACACCATATATTTT. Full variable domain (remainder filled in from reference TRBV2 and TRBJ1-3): EPEVTQTPSHQVTQMGQEVILRCVPISNHLYFYWYRQILGQKVEFLVSFYNNEISEKSEIFDDQFSVERPDGSNFTLKIRSTKLEDSAMYFCASMAGKGLSGNTIYFGEGSWLTVV.

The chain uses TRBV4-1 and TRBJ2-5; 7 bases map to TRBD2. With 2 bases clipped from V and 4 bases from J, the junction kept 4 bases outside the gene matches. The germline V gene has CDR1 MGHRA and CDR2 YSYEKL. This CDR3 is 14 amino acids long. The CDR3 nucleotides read TGCGCCAGCAGCCAACGGGGGGACGCAGAGACCCAGTACTTC. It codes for CASSQRGDAETQYF.